This T cell receptor beta chain derives from a study of T-cell reconstitution after alpha-beta-depleted transplantation in children. J lost 4 bases, V lost 5 bases, and 11 bases had no gene match. Germline values: CDR1 SGHDT, CDR2 YYEEEE. The CDR3 loop spans 15 amino acids. This sample's TCRbeta library carried unique molecular identifier barcodes. MiXCR, run by TCRdb on the PCR reads, gives a single entry per CDR3 protein. In the table there are hundreds of thousands of distinct CDR3 sequences, approximately 12% of which are singletons. This clonotype was recorded many times. The clonotype originates from a human donor who donated a stem cell graft to a child with acute lymphoblastic leukemia. Specimen: PBMCs from the stem cell graft donor, collected from the stem cell graft. The chain links TRBV5-6 to TRBJ2-7; TRBD1 aligns across 8 bases. CDR3: CASRQLRDRFYEQYF. DNA of the CDR3: TGTGCCAGCAGACAGCTCCGGGACAGGTTTTACGAGCAGTACTTC.